This TCR beta chain was documented in a study of memory B cells and T cells in multiple sclerosis (dated by TCRdb to the late 2010s). Some background on the complete study: The study compared TCR beta repertoires of autoproliferating peripheral T cells with brain lesion-infiltrating T cells in multiple sclerosis patients. A couple of multiple sclerosis patients were included in the TCR sequencing because brain lesions obtained at autopsy or brain-infiltrating cells obtained from biopsy were available for them.

This clone was seen a handful of times. Its binding antigen is unknown. Qualities for individual bases were not recorded, and no much larger clone is one base off. CDR1 and CDR2 are read off the germline V gene as SGHRS and YFSETQ. Taken from cysteine to phenylalanine, the CDR3 has 14 residues. Of all the DNA, just the CDR3 is kept, 42 bases in frame from base 1. At the junction V is shortened by 4 bases and J by 4 bases; bases outside the gene matches: 4. TCRbeta CDR3 regions were amplified from extracted genomic DNA using the immunoSEQ Platform. Multiplex PCR, high-throughput sequencing and a vendor bioinformatics pipeline were combined in the immunoSEQ assay. As for the original processing: Non-productive sequences and CDR3s shorter than 4 amino acids were excluded, and clonotype frequencies were recalculated for each sample. Shared clonotypes were identified in immunoSEQ Analyzer 2.0 as identical CDR3 amino acid, V gene and J gene sequences. To normalize repertoire overlap, the number of shared clonotypes was divided by the product of the two clone-set sizes and multiplied by 1000 to give arbitrary units. What TCRdb holds here is the immuneACCESS table cut down to in-frame rearrangements. Part of the clones is not present; checked against another copy, under half of the missing clones reflect an unresolved V gene, and the others are unexplained. V and J calls plus clone size are reproduced from that table; the DNA served to infer D and trimming. For this sample the table gives about 14,000 clones, of which approximately 69% were detected only once. Of the sample, roughly 2.2% is held by the ten largest clones.

Points the paper makes about the study in general: Because clone-set sizes varied across compartments, the counts of shared clonotypes were affected, making normalization necessary.

PBMCs were isolated by Ficoll density gradient centrifugation and cryopreserved before use. The origin of this receptor is a human donor with multiple sclerosis. Sequencing was done on a sample of memory (CD45RO+) CD4+ T cells from blood. The sample's cell subset or site label is to be understood as: CD45RO+ memory T cells sorted from peripheral blood. The rearrangement joined TRBV5-1 to TRBJ1-3, and 8 junction bases match TRBD1. The nucleotide sequence reads TGCGCCAGCAGCCCTGGACAGGGCGGAAACACCATATATTTT. The encoded protein is CASSPGQGGNTIYF.